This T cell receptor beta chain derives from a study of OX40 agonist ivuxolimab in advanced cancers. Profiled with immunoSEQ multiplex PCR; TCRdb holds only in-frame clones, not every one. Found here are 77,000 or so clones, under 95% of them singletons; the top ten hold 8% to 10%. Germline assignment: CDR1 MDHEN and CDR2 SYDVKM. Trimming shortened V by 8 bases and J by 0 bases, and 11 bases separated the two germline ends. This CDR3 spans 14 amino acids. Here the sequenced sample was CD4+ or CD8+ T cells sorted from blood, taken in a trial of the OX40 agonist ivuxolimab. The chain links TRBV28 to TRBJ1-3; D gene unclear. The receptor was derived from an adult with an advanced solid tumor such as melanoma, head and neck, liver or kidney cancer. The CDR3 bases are TGTGCCAGCTCTACGGGGATCTCTGGAAACACCATATATTTT. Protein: CASSTGISGNTIYF.